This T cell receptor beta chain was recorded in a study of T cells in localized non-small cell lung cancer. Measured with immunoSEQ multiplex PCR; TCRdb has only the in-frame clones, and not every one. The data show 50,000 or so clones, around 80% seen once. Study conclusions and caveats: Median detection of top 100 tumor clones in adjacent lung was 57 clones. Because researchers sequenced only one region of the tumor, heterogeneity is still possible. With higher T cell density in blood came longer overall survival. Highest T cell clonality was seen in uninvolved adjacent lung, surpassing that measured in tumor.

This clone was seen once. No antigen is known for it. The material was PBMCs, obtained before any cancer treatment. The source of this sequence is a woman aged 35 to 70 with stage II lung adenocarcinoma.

The CDR3 DNA is TGTGCCAGCAGCCAAGATACCGGGTCCAGAAACACCATATATTTT. Its translation is CASSQDTGSRNTIYF. This chain connects TRBV14 to TRBJ1-3; D is unclear. The V end lost 0 bases, the J end lost 5 bases, and 11 bases lay between the germline ends. Germline lookup yields CDR1 SGHDN and CDR2 FVKESK. The CDR3 is 15 residues long.